This is a list of T cell receptor beta chains from one sample in a study of cytomegalovirus exposure and HLA in healthy donors. Only in-frame clones appear in the TCRdb table, and some are missing; sequencing was by immunoSEQ multiplex PCR. The sample lists about 140,000 clones; around 80% were seen once. Sequenced sample: PBMCs. Source of these receptors: a female donor in good health and CMV-seronegative. Both conserved end residues are part of each CDR3. A D gene is named only where the DNA matches it firmly. The size field is filled for only some rows; it gives once, few, many or a size class.

v_call	d_call	clone_size	cdr3_length	j_call	cdr3_aa	cdr3_nt
TRBV4-2	TRBD2	-	18	TRBJ2-3	CASSTGLAGPPTRDTQYF	TGTGCCAGCAGCACGGGACTAGCGGGACCCCCTACTCGAGATACGCAGTATTTT
TRBV2	TRBD1	-	13	TRBJ1-1	CASRADRYTEAFF	TGTGCCAGCAGAGCGGACAGGTACACTGAAGCTTTCTTT
TRBV30	TRBD1	few	15	TRBJ2-1	CAWSEGQGAFNEQFF	TGTGCCTGGAGTGAAGGACAGGGGGCGTTCAATGAGCAGTTCTTC
TRBV7-9	TRBD1	-	14	TRBJ2-6	CAGQGVSGANVLTF	TGTGCCGGACAGGGAGTTTCTGGGGCCAACGTCCTGACTTTC
TRBV7-9	-	-	12	TRBJ2-7	CSSSPLGHEQYF	TGTTCCAGCAGCCCCCTTGGGCACGAGCAGTACTTC
TRBV5-1	TRBD2	-	16	TRBJ2-7	CASKSGVREGLGEQYF	TGCGCCAGCAAGTCGGGGGTGCGGGAGGGCCTTGGCGAGCAGTACTTC
TRBV5-4	-	-	15	TRBJ1-2	CASSLDRVWDYGYTF	TGTGCCAGCAGCTTGGACAGGGTCTGGGACTATGGCTACACCTTC
TRBV29-1	TRBD1	-	13	TRBJ2-7	CSVAFGQGYEQYF	TGCAGCGTTGCCTTCGGACAGGGCTACGAGCAGTACTTC
TRBV6-5	-	-	16	TRBJ1-4	CASSCSFQGLAEKLFF	TGTGCCAGCAGTTGCTCGTTTCAGGGGTTAGCTGAAAAACTGTTTTTT
TRBV5-1	TRBD2	-	17	TRBJ2-7	CASSLVSTGGLAYEQYF	TGCGCCAGCAGCTTGGTATCGACGGGAGGCCTAGCCTACGAGCAGTACTTC
TRBV5-8	-	-	14	TRBJ2-7	CASSLYREPYEQYF	TGTGCCAGCAGCTTGTACAGGGAACCCTACGAGCAGTACTTC
TRBV21-1	-	-	12	TRBJ2-1	CASPRGYNEQFF	TGTGCCAGCCCACGGGGCTACAATGAGCAGTTCTTC
TRBV9	TRBD2	-	17	TRBJ2-5	CASSVEWSGGRWETQYF	TGTGCCAGCAGCGTAGAGTGGAGCGGGGGGAGGTGGGAGACCCAGTACTTC
TRBV7-8	-	-	15	TRBJ2-3	CASTLWRTGTDTQYF	TGTGCCAGCACCCTGTGGAGGACAGGCACAGATACGCAGTATTTT
TRBV15	TRBD1	-	16	TRBJ1-5	CATLDPRAGGYQPQHF	TGTGCCACCCTCGATCCTCGGGCAGGGGGGTATCAGCCCCAGCATTTT
TRBV19	-	-	16	TRBJ1-1	CAGSIRTAPMNTEAFF	TGTGCCGGTAGTATCAGGACAGCCCCCATGAACACTGAAGCTTTCTTT
TRBV5-1	-	-	16	TRBJ2-5	CASSLTLPGLQETQYF	TGCGCCAGCAGCTTGACCCTACCGGGATTACAAGAGACCCAGTACTTC
TRBV6-1	TRBD2	-	20	TRBJ2-4	CASSANAVGLAGGAKNIQYF	TGTGCCAGCAGTGCCAATGCCGTGGGACTAGCGGGAGGGGCCAAAAACATTCAGTACTTC
TRBV18	-	-	16	TRBJ2-3	CASSPLSTESTDTQYF	TGTGCCAGCTCACCATTGTCTACCGAGAGCACAGATACGCAGTATTTT
TRBV7-6	TRBD1	-	16	TRBJ2-7	CASSLGMGQGEHEQYF	TGTGCCAGCAGCTTAGGAATGGGACAGGGGGAACACGAGCAGTACTTC
TRBV6-6	TRBD1	-	15	TRBJ1-2	CASSNRQGLSYGYTF	TGTGCCAGCAGTAATCGACAGGGGCTTTCCTATGGCTACACCTTC
TRBV6-1	TRBD1	-	14	TRBJ2-2	CASSVGQGYGELFF	TGTGCCAGCAGTGTGGGACAGGGTTACGGGGAGCTGTTTTTT
TRBV27	-	-	15	TRBJ1-1	CASSLVAAGTTEAFF	TGTGCCAGCAGTTTAGTAGCCGCCGGCACCACTGAAGCTTTCTTT
TRBV23-1	TRBD1	-	13	TRBJ2-7	CARRQGYTYEQYF	TGCGCCAGGAGACAGGGTTACACCTACGAGCAGTACTTC
TRBV28	TRBD2	-	14	TRBJ2-1	CASNKLANYNEQFF	TGTGCCAGCAATAAACTAGCGAACTACAATGAGCAGTTCTTC
TRBV2	TRBD1	-	14	TRBJ2-5	CASSRDRGMETQYF	TGTGCCAGCAGTCGGGACAGGGGAATGGAGACCCAGTACTTC